This TCR beta chain comes out of a study of CD8+ T cells in alopecia areata. General study results and limits: Both scalp clonality and the expanded CD8+ clones among the top 100 showed a significant decrease with tofacitinib. Scalp sample data also include resident alphabeta T cells from normal skin.

To note about this clone: Antigen unknown.

The sequencing template was cDNA reverse transcribed from extracted RNA. Sequencing used immunoSEQ multiplex PCR; TCRdb keeps in-frame clones, though not all of them. There are 150,000 to 200,000 clones in the sample; 45% to 75% occur only once, and about 3% lies in the top ten. Noted treatment: oral pan-JAK inhibitor, 5-10 mg twice daily. Sequencing used CD4+ T cells sorted from blood, obtained at week 4, from a patient treated with tofacitinib. The clonotype comes from a human donor with alopecia areata.

For the CDR3, the DNA is TGTGCCACCGACAGGGGAGGCGAGCAGTACTTC. Translation: CATDRGGEQYF. The V and J genes are TRBV6-5 and TRBJ2-7, with 8 bases aligning to TRBD1. The CDR3 consists of 11 residues. Germline trimming cut 10 bases from V and 6 bases from J; bases unmatched to any gene: 5. Per germline, CDR1 MNHEY and CDR2 SVGAGI.